Given below is one T cell receptor (beta chain) in context. What it recognizes is unknown. This record belongs to a study of cytomegalovirus exposure and HLA in healthy donors. Researchers ran the PCR with 60 Vbeta and 13 Jbeta primers. Sequencing used immunoSEQ multiplex PCR; TCRdb keeps in-frame clones, though not all of them. This table holds under 170,000 clones, roughly 63% found once. Overall study results and limits: One later analysis reportedly identified an Asian-associated ancestry cluster that showed fewer N-insertions than the roughly 620-donor mean.

J was trimmed by 3 bases and V by 4 bases; bases with no gene match: 9. The CDR3 is 17 residues long. Per germline, CDR1 SGHVS and CDR2 FQNEAQ. The V gene is TRBV7-8, the J gene TRBJ1-5, with TRBD1 matching over 10 bases. The sequencing input was PBMCs. The clonotype originates from a woman aged 55-70 years in good health and CMV-seropositive. The CDR3 spells CASSSPGGQGFNQPQHF. The CDR3 DNA follows: TGTGCCAGCAGCTCCCCGGGGGGACAGGGGTTCAATCAGCCCCAGCATTTT.